This T cell receptor beta chain was observed in a study of T cell responses to AZD1222 COVID-19 vaccine. The study, taken as a whole, reports: Targeting of unmutated variant regions was reportedly seen in nearly half of spike-specific TCRs.

Germline CDR1 reads SGHVS; CDR2 reads FNYEAQ. CDR3 length equals 15 residues. The ends lost 5 bases at V and 0 bases at J; junction bases unmatched: 4. Produced via immunoSEQ multiplex PCR; TCRdb's table is partial and in-frame only. In the table there are some 130,000 clones, approximately 83% of which are singletons. This clone was seen once. Its specificity is not known. The V call is TRBV7-6, the J call TRBJ1-2; TRBD1 agrees at 9 bases. The sequenced sample was peripheral blood, obtained on day 0 of AZD1222 vaccination. The source is an adult in good health. CDR3 in amino acids: CASSLGTGSNYGYTF. In DNA, the CDR3 is TGTGCCAGCAGCCTTGGGACAGGGTCTAACTATGGCTACACCTTC.